This T cell receptor beta chain was captured in a study of T-cell reconstitution after alpha-beta-depleted transplantation in children. Findings of the study overall: Some patients owed their high day-60 TCRbeta diversity to surviving recipient T cells and thymic progenitors.

Unique molecular identifiers were incorporated when the TCRbeta library was constructed. TCRdb reanalysed the PCR reads using MiXCR and keeps one entry per CDR3 protein. The table has 450,000 to 700,000 distinct CDR3 sequences, 25% to 30% seen once. J lost 2 bases, V lost 11 bases, and 8 bases had no gene match. There are 14 residues in the CDR3. Per germline, CDR1 MDHEN and CDR2 SYDVKM. Details on this clonotype: Its antigen is undetermined.

The TCR comes from a boy under two years old with Wiskott-Aldrich syndrome, due to receive a stem cell transplant. The material sequenced was PBMCs, taken before TCRalphabeta/CD19-depleted stem cell transplant. The chain recombines TRBV28 with TRBJ2-1; 8 bases are shared with TRBD2. The CDR3 nucleotides are TGTGCCGGCCAAACTAGCGGAGCCTACAATGAGCAGTTCTTC. This encodes CAGQTSGAYNEQFF.